What follows are 27 T cell receptor beta chains derived from one specimen sequenced in a study of blood T cell repertoires in COVID-19. Generated by immunoSEQ multiplex PCR, the TCRdb table keeps only in-frame clones and is missing some. The sample carries over 300,000 clones, around four fifths recorded once. Sequencing was done on a sample of peripheral blood. Source of these receptors: a woman aged 45-59 years with acute or convalescent COVID-19.

This clone has a single count. V and J are TRBV30 and TRBJ1-2; 8 bases align to TRBD1. The CDR3 contains 13 residues. Unmatched junction bases numbered 7, after V lost 3 bases and J lost 7 bases. CDR1 is GTSNPN and CDR2 is SVGIG in the germline V gene (reference sequence). In nucleotides, the CDR3 is TGTGCCTGGAGCATATCAGGGGGCACTGGCTACACCTTC. Translated: CAWSISGGTGYTF.

V and J are TRBV25-1 and TRBJ1-2, with a weak D call TRBD1 (6 bases). Between the trimmed V and J ends, which lost 7 bases and 6 bases, there was a span of 15 bases. CDR3 length equals 13 residues. Germline CDR1 MGHDK, CDR2 SYGVNS. CDR3 protein: CASKRDTGHGYTF. CDR3 nucleotide sequence: TGTGCCAGCAAGCGGGACACAGGGCATGGCTACACCTTC.

The rearrangement links TRBV6-5 to TRBJ1-4; 9 bases are shared with TRBD1. V lost 0 bases, J lost 7 bases, and 6 bases stayed unmatched. Germline CDR1 reads MNHEY; CDR2 reads SVGAGI. This CDR3 comprises 16 residues. In DNA form, the CDR3 reads TGTGCCAGCAGTTACTCAGGGACAGGGAGAGGTGAAAAACTGTTTTTT. Its protein is CASSYSGTGRGEKLFF.

The rearrangement joins TRBV19 to TRBJ1-4; tentative D call: TRBD1 (5 bases). The CDR3 totals 14 residues. V dropped 1 base and J dropped 8 bases, with 11 bases sitting between them. CDR1 LNHDA and CDR2 SQIVND come from the germline V gene (reference sequence). The CDR3 loop reads CASSIASRTEKLFF. CDR3 DNA sequence: TGTGCCAGTAGTATAGCATCCCGGACAGAAAAACTGTTTTTT.

The DNA for the CDR3 is TGTGCCAGCGTCGGGTCTAACTATGGCTACACCTTC. It is translated as CASVGSNYGYTF. The chain carries TRBV2 and TRBJ1-2; unclear D gene. V lost 8 bases and J 0 bases, leaving 7 bases between the germline ends. Looked up from germline, CDR1 is SNHLY and CDR2 is FYNNEI. This CDR3 spans 12 amino acids.

The genes are TRBV14 and TRBJ1-1; D is uncertain. The V end lost 7 bases, the J end lost 6 bases, and 12 bases lay between the germline ends. The V gene's germline CDR1 is SGHDN and CDR2 FVKESK. This CDR3 is 12 amino acids long. The CDR3 is CASKGEGAEAFF. In DNA, the CDR3 is TGTGCCAGCAAAGGAGAGGGCGCTGAAGCTTTCTTT.

The V gene is TRBV21-1, the J gene TRBJ2-1; the table's D call TRBD2 went unverified against the DNA. TRBV21-1 is annotated as a pseudogene. The CDR3 is 18 residues long. CDR3 residues: CASSPQALAASSYNEQFF. In nucleotides, the CDR3 is TGTGCCAGCAGCCCCCAGGCACTAGCTGCGAGCTCCTACAATGAGCAGTTCTTC.

V is TRBV7-9 and J is TRBJ2-2; TRBD2 matches at 12 bases. The V segment lost 5 bases and the J segment 6 bases; nucleotides outside the gene matches: 7. The CDR3 sequence is 16 residues long. Germline assignment: CDR1 SEHNR and CDR2 FQNEAQ (reference sequence). Here the CDR3 reads CASSPRTSGVAGELFF. In DNA, the CDR3 is TGTGCCAGCAGCCCGAGGACTAGCGGGGTAGCCGGGGAGCTGTTTTTT.

Regarding this clone: Sequence at one end of the junction differs from germline and may be a read error. The rearrangement links TRBV2 to TRBJ2-5; D is unclear. The germline gives CDR1 SNHLY, CDR2 FYNNEI. This CDR3 is built from 14 residues. Here the CDR3 DNA reads TGTGCCAGCAGCGAAGACTCCAACCAAGAGACCCAGTACTTC. Protein: CASSEDSNQETQYF.

J is TRBJ1-5 and V is TRBV19, with D hard to call. The V gene lost 6 bases and the J gene lost 0 bases, with 9 bases spanning the gap. This CDR3 contains 14 residues. In germline, CDR1 is LNHDA, CDR2 SQIVND (reference sequence). In DNA, the CDR3 is TGTGCCAGTAGACACGAAAATAGCAATCAGCCCCAGCATTTT. The encoded protein is CASRHENSNQPQHF.

The chain employs TRBV19 and TRBJ2-5; TRBD2 agrees at 7 bases. The junction had 2 bases not matched to a gene; V was cut back by 3 bases and J by 4 bases. This CDR3 spans 13 amino acids. CDR1 LNHDA and CDR2 SQIVND come from the germline V gene (reference sequence). CDR3 loop: CASSITGGETQYF. In DNA form, the CDR3 reads TGTGCCAGTAGTATCACGGGAGGAGAGACCCAGTACTTC.

This chain links TRBV5-5 with TRBJ2-2; 7 bases fit TRBD1. The trim removed 6 bases at V and 1 base at J, leaving 6 bases unmatched. The length of the CDR3 is 15 residues. Germline V gives CDR1 SGHKS, CDR2 YYEKEE (reference sequence). CDR3 in amino acids: CASIETGLNTGELFF. The CDR3 nucleotides are TGTGCCAGCATCGAGACAGGGCTGAACACCGGGGAGCTGTTTTTT.

V usage is TRBV30 and J usage is TRBJ2-2; the match to TRBD1 covers 9 bases. V dropped 3 bases and J dropped 5; count of bases not matched to a gene: 7. The CDR3 is 15 amino acids. Germline assignment: CDR1 GTSNPN and CDR2 SVGIG (reference sequence). CDR3 DNA: TGTGCCTGGAGGGAAACAGGGGGCGGGACCGGGGAGCTGTTTTTT. Amino acids: CAWRETGGGTGELFF.

This chain uses TRBV11-3 with TRBJ2-1; the match to TRBD2 covers 8 bases. The CDR3 length is 18 residues. V dropped 0 bases and J dropped 7; count of bases not matched to a gene: 14. Per germline, CDR1 SGHNT and CDR2 YENEEA. CDR3 bases: TGTGCCAGCAGCTTAGATTTTCCCGGGACGGGGGGGTGGAATGAGCAGTTCTTC. Translation gives CASSLDFPGTGGWNEQFF.

The chain employs TRBV7-2 and TRBJ1-1; D is perhaps TRBD1 (5 bases). Germline V CDR1 and CDR2: SGHTA, FQGNSA. CDR3 length: 15 residues. Trimming stripped 5 bases from V and 1 base from J, with 14 bases between. As DNA, the CDR3 is TGTGCCAGCAGCCCCGTACGGGGGGAGAACACTGAAGCTTTCTTT. Translation: CASSPVRGENTEAFF.

This clone was recorded once. V is TRBV4-3 and J is TRBJ2-6, with 10 positions matching TRBD1. The J segment lost 0 bases and the V segment lost 5 bases, leaving 4 bases of the junction unmatched. Germline V gene data show CDR1 as LGHNA and CDR2 as YSLEER. The CDR3 is 17 amino acids. The CDR3 reads CASSEGQGFSGANVLTF. The CDR3 nucleotides are TGCGCCAGCAGCGAGGGACAGGGGTTCTCTGGGGCCAACGTCCTGACTTTC.

This chain joins TRBV6-2 or TRBV6-3 and TRBJ1-2; TRBD1 is a possible D gene (5 bases). The CDR3 has 16 amino acids. Per germline, CDR1 MNHEY and CDR2 SVGEGT. Deletions cut 0 bases from V and 4 bases from J, with 15 bases between. The CDR3 here is CASSYSTGPRPYGYTF. CDR3 nucleotides: TGTGCCAGCAGTTACTCCACAGGTCCCCGACCCTATGGCTACACCTTC.

The chain employs TRBV9 and TRBJ1-1, with 9 nucleotides matching TRBD1. Germline V gene data show CDR1 as SGDLS and CDR2 as YYNGEE. The CDR3 contains 15 residues. Trimming took 3 bases from V and 5 from J; bases not matched to a gene: 8. CDR3 residues: CASSELDRGETEAFF. In DNA, the CDR3 is TGTGCCAGCAGCGAATTGGACAGGGGAGAGACTGAAGCTTTCTTT.

Remarks on this clone: It is unclear where the CDR3 begins or ends on the DNA, so no DNA is shown, and the CDR3 is as TCRdb lists it. The rearrangement joins TRBV24-1 to TRBJ2-1; the table's D call, TRBD1, was not checked against the DNA. Counting both end residues, the CDR3 totals 15 amino acids. In germline, CDR1 is KGHDR, CDR2 SFDVKD. The CDR3 is CATSVSLDTNNEQFF.

V usage is TRBV30 and J usage is TRBJ2-1; a weak D match, TRBD1 (6 bases). V lost 1 base and J lost 10, with 11 bases in between. CDR3 length: 12 amino acids. Germline lookup yields CDR1 GTSNPN and CDR2 SVGIG (reference sequence). CDR3 bases: TGTGCCTGGAGTGCCCATGGGGGCGAGCAGTTCTTC. It specifies CAWSAHGGEQFF.

The table lists this clone with a few counts. This CDR3 is CASSASGSRQMYEQFF. The CDR3 DNA reads as TGTGCCAGCAGCGCCTCCGGGTCCCGCCAGATGTATGAGCAGTTCTTC. The V gene is TRBV9, the J gene TRBJ2-1; no reliable D call. The CDR3 totals 16 residues. Trimming removed 3 bases from V and 8 bases from J, with 21 bases in between. Germline V gene lookup returns CDR1 SGDLS and CDR2 YYNGEE.

The J gene is TRBJ1-1, the V gene TRBV7-2; no reliable D call. Trimming took 5 bases from V and 1 from J, leaving 11 bases between them. Germline CDR1 reads SGHTA; CDR2 reads FQGNSA. There are 14 residues in the CDR3. DNA for the CDR3: TGTGCCAGCAGCCTGCTCCGGGGGAACACTGAAGCTTTCTTT. Translation: CASSLLRGNTEAFF.

In this sample, this clone turned up once. The V call is TRBV2, the J call TRBJ2-3; 10 bases line up with TRBD1. Germline loops: CDR1 SNHLY, CDR2 FYNNEI. The CDR3 runs 16 residues. Trimming removed 0 bases from V and 3 bases from J; junction bases left unmatched: 3. DNA for the CDR3: TGTGCCAGCAGTGAAGCCCGGACAGGGGGGACAGATACGCAGTATTTT. Residues: CASSEARTGGTDTQYF.

The J gene is TRBJ1-2, the V gene TRBV7-2, with 7 bases matching TRBD1. The V and J ends lost 3 bases and 4 bases, in that order; junction bases with no gene match: 2. The CDR3 runs to 13 residues. The germline CDR1 and CDR2 sequences are SGHTA and FQGNSA. The CDR3 protein is CASSLGQLYGYTF. CDR3 bases: TGTGCCAGCAGCTTGGGACAGCTCTATGGCTACACCTTC.

The chain carries TRBV6-5 and TRBJ1-1, with 10 bases matching TRBD1. This CDR3 is 13 amino acids long. V lost 6 bases to trimming and J lost 5 bases; unmatched junction nucleotides: 3. Germline V gene lookup returns CDR1 MNHEY and CDR2 SVGAGI. The CDR3 is CASRTGQGTEAFF. The CDR3 DNA reads TGTGCCAGCAGGACGGGACAGGGGACTGAAGCTTTCTTT.

CDR3 in DNA: TGTGCCAGCAGCGTCGGCGGGGGGTACCCGTATTTT. Translating it yields CASSVGGGYPYF. V is TRBV7-9 and J is TRBJ2-3, with TRBD2 identical over 8 bases. Germline CDR1 SEHNR, CDR2 FQNEAQ (reference sequence). This CDR3 has 12 amino acids. The V and J ends lost 5 bases and 14 bases, in that order; junction bases with no gene match: 9.

V gene TRBV7-9 combines with J gene TRBJ1-4, with no clear D. Trimming stripped 3 bases from V and 0 bases from J, with 5 bases between. Looked up from germline, CDR1 is SEHNR and CDR2 is FQNEAQ (reference sequence). This CDR3 has 14 amino acids. The CDR3 here is CASSFYATNEKLFF. DNA of the CDR3: TGTGCCAGCAGCTTTTATGCAACTAATGAAAAACTGTTTTTT.